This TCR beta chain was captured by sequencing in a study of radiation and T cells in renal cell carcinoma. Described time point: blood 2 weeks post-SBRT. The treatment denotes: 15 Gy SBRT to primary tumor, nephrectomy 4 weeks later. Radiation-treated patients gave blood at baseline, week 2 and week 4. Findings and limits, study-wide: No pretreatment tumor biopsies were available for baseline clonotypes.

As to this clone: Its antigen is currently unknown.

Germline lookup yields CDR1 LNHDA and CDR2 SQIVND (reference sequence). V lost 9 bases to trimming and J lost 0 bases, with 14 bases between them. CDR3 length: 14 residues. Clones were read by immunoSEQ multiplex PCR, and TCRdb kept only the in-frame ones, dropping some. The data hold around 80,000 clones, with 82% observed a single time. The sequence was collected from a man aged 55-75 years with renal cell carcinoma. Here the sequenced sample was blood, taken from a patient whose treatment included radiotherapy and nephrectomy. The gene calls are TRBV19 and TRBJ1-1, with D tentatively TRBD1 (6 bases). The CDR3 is CASKRGGLNTEAFF. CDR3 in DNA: TGTGCCAGCAAGCGGGGGGGCCTGAACACTGAAGCTTTCTTT.